This is a list of T cell receptor beta chains from one sample in a study of blood T cells in healthy people across ages. One entry per CDR3 protein results from TCRdb running MiXCR on the 5' RACE reads. The sample lists some 920,000 distinct CDR3 sequences; roughly 51% were seen once. The source material was blood. The receptors shown here come from a woman aged 55-70 years in good health. Both conserved end residues are part of each CDR3. A D gene is named only where the DNA matches it firmly. Rows may omit the clone size; those that give it use once, few, many or a size class.

J gene: TRBJ2-5; V gene: TRBV27; clone size: .; D gene: .; CDR3 protein: CASGHLWQYQETQYF; CDR3 DNA: TGTGCCAGCGGACACCTCTGGCAGTACCAAGAGACCCAGTACTTC
J gene: TRBJ2-3; V gene: TRBV10-3; clone size: .; D gene: .; CDR3 protein: CAISRESLGRTDTQYF; CDR3 DNA: TGTGCCATCAGTCGTGAGAGTCTAGGCCGCACAGATACGCAGTATTTT
J gene: TRBJ2-1; V gene: TRBV7-9; clone size: once; D gene: .; CDR3 protein: CASSPKPGTRPNEQFF; CDR3 DNA: TGTGCCAGCAGCCCCAAGCCCGGGACGAGGCCCAATGAGCAGTTCTTC
J gene: TRBJ2-3; V gene: TRBV24-1; clone size: once; D gene: TRBD1; CDR3 protein: CATSDAWTGRTDTQYF; CDR3 DNA: TGTGCCACCAGTGATGCCTGGACAGGGAGGACAGATACGCAGTATTTT
J gene: TRBJ2-3; V gene: TRBV6-5; clone size: .; D gene: .; CDR3 protein: CASSYDGTRQYF; CDR3 DNA: TGTGCCAGCAGTTACGACGGGACCAGGCAGTATTTT
J gene: TRBJ2-4; V gene: TRBV6-6; clone size: few; D gene: .; CDR3 protein: CASSYLQGLKNIQYF; CDR3 DNA: TGTGCCAGCAGTTACTTGCAGGGCCTGAAAAACATTCAGTACTTC
J gene: TRBJ2-7; V gene: TRBV29-1; clone size: few; D gene: TRBD2; CDR3 protein: CSPQRSGTSGIFSYEQYF; CDR3 DNA: TGCAGCCCCCAGCGAAGCGGGACTAGCGGTATCTTTTCCTACGAGCAGTACTTC
J gene: TRBJ2-7; V gene: TRBV29-1; clone size: .; D gene: TRBD1; CDR3 protein: CSVEGVGTGTKYEQYF; CDR3 DNA: TGCAGCGTTGAAGGAGTGGGGACAGGGACTAAGTACGAGCAGTACTTC
J gene: TRBJ2-1; V gene: TRBV29-1; clone size: .; D gene: .; CDR3 protein: CSVEVSSGNEQFF; CDR3 DNA: TGCAGCGTTGAAGTGAGTAGCGGCAATGAGCAGTTCTTC
J gene: TRBJ2-3; V gene: TRBV7-9; clone size: .; D gene: .; CDR3 protein: CASSSAGADTQYF; CDR3 DNA: TGTGCCAGCAGCTCAGCAGGGGCCGATACGCAGTATTTT
J gene: TRBJ2-4; V gene: TRBV6-6; clone size: once; D gene: TRBD2; CDR3 protein: CASSSRGEEASYERYF; CDR3 DNA: TGTGCCAGCAGTTCCCGGGGGGAGGAAGCCTCCTACGAGCGGTACTTC
J gene: TRBJ2-7; V gene: TRBV20-1; clone size: .; D gene: .; CDR3 protein: CSARGGQGYEQYF; CDR3 DNA: TGCAGTGCTAGAGGCGGGCAGGGCTACGAGCAGTACTTC
J gene: TRBJ2-1; V gene: TRBV9; clone size: .; D gene: .; CDR3 protein: CASSVASSLNEQFF; CDR3 DNA: TGTGCCAGCAGCGTAGCAAGTAGCTTAAATGAGCAGTTCTTC